This TCR beta chain was sequenced during a study of a mutant IDH1 vaccine in newly diagnosed glioma. Looking at the study overall: Treated patients had a mean age of 40.4 years and an approximately 62% male, 37.5% female split. General study points: Evidence of vaccine-induced immune responses was documented in roughly 93% of patients.

Germline V gives CDR1 SQVTM, CDR2 ANQGSEA. This CDR3 contains 14 residues. Trimming took 2 bases from V and 0 from J, leaving 8 bases between them. Worth noting for this clone: The antigen is not known.

Time point described: week 47, end of study. What each vaccine dose contained was 300 ug of mutant IDH1 20-mer peptide, accompanied by topical imiquimod. Astrocytomas found in donors were new, WHO grade 3 or 4, IDH1-mutant and ATRX-lost. Sequencing used immunoSEQ multiplex PCR; TCRdb keeps in-frame clones, though not all of them. The table has 30,000 to 40,000 clones, around nine tenths seen once. V is TRBV29-1 and J is TRBJ1-3; D remains unclear. The receptor's source is a young woman with glioma. The sequenced sample was PBMCs, obtained from a glioma patient whose treatment included an IDH1 peptide vaccine. The CDR3 loop reads CSVEFGNSGNTIYF. The CDR3 nucleotides are TGCAGCGTTGAATTCGGAAACTCTGGAAACACCATATATTTT. Full variable domain (rest looked up from reference TRBV29-1 and TRBJ1-3): SAVISQKPSRDICQRGTSLTIQCQVDSQVTMMFWYRQQPGQSLTLIATANQGSEATYESGFVIDKFPISRPNLTFSTLTVSNMSPEDSSIYLCSVEFGNSGNTIYFGEGSWLTVV.